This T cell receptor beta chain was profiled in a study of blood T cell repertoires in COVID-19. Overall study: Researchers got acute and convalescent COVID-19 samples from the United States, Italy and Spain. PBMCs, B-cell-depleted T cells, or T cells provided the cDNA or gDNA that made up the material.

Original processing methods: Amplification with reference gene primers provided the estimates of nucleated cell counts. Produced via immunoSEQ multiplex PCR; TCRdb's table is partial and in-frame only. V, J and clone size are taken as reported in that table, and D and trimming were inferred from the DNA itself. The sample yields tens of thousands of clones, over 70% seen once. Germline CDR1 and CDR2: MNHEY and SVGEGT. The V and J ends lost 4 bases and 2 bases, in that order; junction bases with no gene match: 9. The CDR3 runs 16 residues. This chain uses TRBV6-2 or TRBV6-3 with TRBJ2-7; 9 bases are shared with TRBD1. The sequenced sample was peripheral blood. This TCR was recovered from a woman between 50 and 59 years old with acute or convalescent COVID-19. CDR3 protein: CASSWESGQGTYEQYF. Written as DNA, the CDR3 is TGTGCCAGCAGTTGGGAAAGCGGACAGGGGACCTACGAGCAGTACTTC.